This T cell receptor (beta chain) emerged from a study of T cell responses to AZD1222 COVID-19 vaccine. The CDR3 totals 14 residues. The germline gives CDR1 LNHDA, CDR2 SQIVND (reference sequence). V lost 1 base and J lost 4, with 10 bases in between. The method was immunoSEQ multiplex PCR; TCRdb's version includes in-frame clones alone and lacks a portion of them. This repertoire shows over 150,000 clones, around 90% found once; its top ten account for approximately 17%. The TCR comes from an adult in good health. The sequencing used peripheral blood, collected on day 0 of AZD1222 vaccination. V is TRBV19 and J is TRBJ1-1, with a weak D call TRBD1 (6 bases). CDR3 protein: CASSIAKQGTEAFF. CDR3 DNA sequence: TGTGCCAGTAGTATAGCCAAACAGGGCACTGAAGCTTTCTTT. Together with reference TRBV19 and TRBJ1-1, the CDR3 gives the full variable domain: DGGITQSPKYLFRKEGQNVTLSCEQNLNHDAMYWYRQDPGQGLRLIYYSQIVNDFQKGDIAEGYSVSREKKESFPLTVTSAQKNPTAFYLCASSIAKQGTEAFFGQGTRLTVV.